This is a list of T cell receptor beta chains from one sample in a study of blood T cells in healthy people across ages. TCRdb re-called the 5' RACE reads with MiXCR, one entry per CDR3 protein. The data show 1.5 million to 2 million distinct CDR3 sequences, about 49% seen once. Sequencing used blood. These receptors all stem from a middle-aged woman in good health. CDR3s include the opening cysteine and the closing phenylalanine or tryptophan. A D gene is named only where the DNA matches it firmly. Size values are once, few and many counts, or a class for expanded clones, and some rows have none.

j_call: TRBJ1-1; v_call: TRBV7-3; clone_size: once; d_call: -; cdr3_aa: CASSSPGLPSGETEAFF; cdr3_nt: TGTGCCAGCAGCTCTCCGGGTCTTCCCAGCGGGGAAACTGAAGCTTTCTTT
j_call: TRBJ2-3; v_call: TRBV12-3/TRBV12-4; clone_size: -; d_call: TRBD2; cdr3_aa: CASSWGGDGTDTQYF; cdr3_nt: TGTGCCAGCAGCTGGGGGGGGGACGGCACAGATACGCAGTATTTT
j_call: TRBJ2-5; v_call: TRBV7-2; clone_size: few; d_call: -; cdr3_aa: CASSLTSAGFQETQYF; cdr3_nt: TGTGCCAGCAGCTTGACGAGTGCGGGGTTCCAAGAGACCCAGTACTTC
j_call: TRBJ2-7; v_call: TRBV29-1; clone_size: few; d_call: -; cdr3_aa: CSVELAGHSRLRYEQYF; cdr3_nt: TGCAGCGTTGAATTAGCAGGACATTCGAGGTTGCGCTACGAGCAGTACTTC
j_call: TRBJ2-5; v_call: TRBV18; clone_size: few; d_call: -; cdr3_aa: CASSSRAASRETQYF; cdr3_nt: TGTGCCAGCTCATCTCGGGCCGCGAGTAGGGAGACCCAGTACTTC
j_call: TRBJ2-3; v_call: TRBV20-1; clone_size: -; d_call: -; cdr3_aa: CSAPEPPSTDTQYF; cdr3_nt: TGCAGTGCCCCCGAACCCCCTAGCACAGATACGCAGTATTTT
j_call: TRBJ2-5; v_call: TRBV6-1; clone_size: -; d_call: TRBD2; cdr3_aa: CASKFWASGVQETQYF; cdr3_nt: TGTGCCAGCAAATTTTGGGCTAGCGGGGTCCAAGAGACCCAGTACTTC
j_call: TRBJ2-5; v_call: TRBV7-9; clone_size: -; d_call: -; cdr3_aa: CASSPTDYVGETQYF; cdr3_nt: TGTGCCAGCAGCCCCACGGACTACGTCGGAGAGACCCAGTACTTC
j_call: TRBJ1-6; v_call: TRBV7-2; clone_size: -; d_call: -; cdr3_aa: CASSLESSYNSPPHF; cdr3_nt: TGTGCCAGCAGCTTAGAAAGCTCCTATAATTCACCCCCCCACTTT
j_call: TRBJ2-1; v_call: TRBV7-7; clone_size: few; d_call: -; cdr3_aa: CASSQGAGTPANEQFF; cdr3_nt: TGTGCTAGCAGCCAGGGCGCCGGGACTCCAGCCAATGAGCAGTTCTTC
j_call: TRBJ2-4; v_call: TRBV4-2; clone_size: -; d_call: -; cdr3_aa: CASSQGRQNIQYF; cdr3_nt: TGTGCCAGCAGCCAAGGACGGCAAAACATTCAGTACTTC
j_call: TRBJ2-7; v_call: TRBV6-5; clone_size: -; d_call: TRBD2; cdr3_aa: CASSSGSGGSYEQYF; cdr3_nt: TGTGCCAGCAGTTCCGGGAGCGGGGGCTCCTACGAGCAGTACTTC
j_call: TRBJ2-7; v_call: TRBV5-5; clone_size: -; d_call: TRBD1; cdr3_aa: CASSVPYPGQALKSSYEQYF; cdr3_nt: TGTGCCAGCAGCGTTCCCTATCCGGGACAGGCGTTAAAGAGCTCCTACGAGCAGTACTTC
j_call: TRBJ2-1; v_call: TRBV7-2; clone_size: -; d_call: -; cdr3_aa: CASSSVAREQFF; cdr3_nt: TGTGCCAGCAGCTCGGTCGCCAGAGAGCAGTTCTTC
j_call: TRBJ2-3; v_call: TRBV7-9; clone_size: few; d_call: TRBD1; cdr3_aa: CASSFESGGDTQYF; cdr3_nt: TGTGCCAGCAGCTTCGAGTCAGGGGGAGATACGCAGTATTTT
j_call: TRBJ2-5; v_call: TRBV11-2; clone_size: -; d_call: -; cdr3_aa: CASILVNRETQYF; cdr3_nt: TGTGCCAGCATCTTAGTGAATCGGGAGACCCAGTACTTC
j_call: TRBJ2-3; v_call: TRBV6-5; clone_size: few; d_call: TRBD2; cdr3_aa: CASRQTSGATDTQYF; cdr3_nt: TGTGCCAGCAGGCAAACTAGCGGGGCAACAGATACGCAGTATTTT
j_call: TRBJ1-2; v_call: TRBV20-1; clone_size: few; d_call: -; cdr3_aa: CSARGGRWEGYTF; cdr3_nt: TGCAGTGCTAGAGGAGGGCGCTGGGAAGGCTACACCTTC
j_call: TRBJ2-3; v_call: TRBV20-1; clone_size: -; d_call: -; cdr3_aa: CSARERQGIGTQYF; cdr3_nt: TGCAGTGCTAGAGAAAGGCAGGGTATTGGTACGCAGTATTTT
j_call: TRBJ1-1; v_call: TRBV20-1; clone_size: -; d_call: -; cdr3_aa: CSANLGGSTEAFF; cdr3_nt: TGCAGTGCTAACCTCGGAGGGAGCACTGAAGCTTTCTTT
j_call: TRBJ2-7; v_call: TRBV20-1; clone_size: few; d_call: -; cdr3_aa: CSARQSRDGDEQYF; cdr3_nt: TGCAGTGCTAGACAGAGCCGGGACGGCGACGAGCAGTACTTC
j_call: TRBJ2-1; v_call: TRBV10-3; clone_size: many; d_call: TRBD2; cdr3_aa: CAVTSATNNEQFF; cdr3_nt: TGTGCCGTAACTAGCGCCACGAACAATGAGCAGTTCTTC
j_call: TRBJ2-7; v_call: TRBV7-2; clone_size: -; d_call: -; cdr3_aa: CASRGKRSYSYEQYF; cdr3_nt: TGTGCCAGCAGAGGGAAGCGGAGCTACTCCTACGAGCAGTACTTC
j_call: TRBJ2-1; v_call: TRBV7-2; clone_size: -; d_call: TRBD1; cdr3_aa: CASSGQGALNSYNEQFF; cdr3_nt: TGTGCCAGCAGTGGACAGGGGGCCCTTAACTCCTACAATGAGCAGTTCTTC
j_call: TRBJ2-3; v_call: TRBV6-5; clone_size: -; d_call: TRBD1; cdr3_aa: CASSRLQGATQYF; cdr3_nt: TGTGCCAGCAGCCGCCTACAGGGGGCAACGCAGTATTTT
j_call: TRBJ1-6; v_call: TRBV6-2/TRBV6-3; clone_size: once; d_call: -; cdr3_aa: CASSYDGTLRSPLHF; cdr3_nt: TGTGCCAGCAGTTACGACGGGACTCTTCGTTCACCCCTCCACTTT
j_call: TRBJ1-2; v_call: TRBV3-1; clone_size: once; d_call: -; cdr3_aa: CASRDPGENYGYTF; cdr3_nt: TGTGCCAGCAGAGATCCCGGGGAGAACTATGGCTACACCTTC
j_call: TRBJ2-3; v_call: TRBV15; clone_size: few; d_call: -; cdr3_aa: CATSRVTGAPITDTQYF; cdr3_nt: TGTGCCACCAGCAGAGTAACGGGGGCGCCGATCACAGATACGCAGTATTTT
j_call: TRBJ2-7; v_call: TRBV29-1; clone_size: many; d_call: TRBD1; cdr3_aa: CSVEDRGTDHPYEQYF; cdr3_nt: TGCAGCGTTGAAGATCGTGGGACAGACCACCCCTACGAGCAGTACTTC
j_call: TRBJ2-1; v_call: TRBV29-1; clone_size: few; d_call: TRBD1; cdr3_aa: CSVETGENEQFF; cdr3_nt: TGCAGCGTTGAGACAGGGGAGAATGAGCAGTTCTTC
j_call: TRBJ2-6; v_call: TRBV6-1; clone_size: once; d_call: -; cdr3_aa: CASSLPLTFSGANVLTF; cdr3_nt: TGTGCCAGCAGTCTCCCCCTGACTTTTTCTGGGGCCAACGTCCTGACTTTC
j_call: TRBJ2-3; v_call: TRBV7-2; clone_size: once; d_call: -; cdr3_aa: CASSPSVLSTDTQYF; cdr3_nt: TGTGCCAGCAGCCCTAGCGTTCTTAGCACAGATACGCAGTATTTT
j_call: TRBJ2-5; v_call: TRBV4-2; clone_size: -; d_call: TRBD1; cdr3_aa: CASSQGQGVGQETQYF; cdr3_nt: TGTGCCAGCAGCCAAGGACAGGGTGTGGGTCAAGAGACCCAGTACTTC
j_call: TRBJ2-5; v_call: TRBV21-1; clone_size: once; d_call: -; cdr3_aa: CASRQGALEQYF; cdr3_nt: TGTGCCAGCAGACAGGGGGCATTAGAGCAGTACTTC
j_call: TRBJ2-7; v_call: TRBV4-3; clone_size: -; d_call: -; cdr3_aa: CASSQVGTEAYEQYF; cdr3_nt: TGCGCCAGCAGCCAGGTGGGGACGGAAGCCTACGAGCAGTACTTC
j_call: TRBJ2-1; v_call: TRBV20-1; clone_size: few; d_call: -; cdr3_aa: CSARGEEGTVDNEQFF; cdr3_nt: TGCAGTGCTAGAGGGGAGGAGGGGACAGTGGACAATGAGCAGTTCTTC
j_call: TRBJ2-1; v_call: TRBV24-1; clone_size: -; d_call: -; cdr3_aa: CATSDPSPGVGSYNEQFF; cdr3_nt: TGTGCCACCAGTGATCCTAGTCCCGGGGTGGGCTCCTACAATGAGCAGTTCTTC
j_call: TRBJ2-7; v_call: TRBV20-1; clone_size: few; d_call: -; cdr3_aa: CSATQGPGPYEQYF; cdr3_nt: TGCAGTGCTACTCAGGGGCCAGGCCCCTACGAGCAGTACTTC
j_call: TRBJ1-2; v_call: TRBV29-1; clone_size: once; d_call: -; cdr3_aa: CSVEDGGAPYGYTF; cdr3_nt: TGCAGCGTTGAAGATGGTGGGGCTCCGTATGGCTACACCTTC
j_call: TRBJ2-3; v_call: TRBV27; clone_size: -; d_call: -; cdr3_aa: CASSWMDKDTQYF; cdr3_nt: TGTGCCAGCAGTTGGATGGATAAAGATACGCAGTATTTT
j_call: TRBJ2-5; v_call: TRBV5-5; clone_size: -; d_call: -; cdr3_aa: CASSLGGLGGTQETQYF; cdr3_nt: TGTGCCAGCAGCTTGGGGGGCTTGGGGGGAACCCAAGAGACCCAGTACTTC
j_call: TRBJ2-3; v_call: TRBV12-3/TRBV12-4; clone_size: few; d_call: TRBD2; cdr3_aa: CASSLLTSRTDTQYF; cdr3_nt: TGTGCCAGCAGTTTACTGACTAGCCGCACAGATACGCAGTATTTT
j_call: TRBJ2-3; v_call: TRBV20-1; clone_size: -; d_call: TRBD2; cdr3_aa: CSAAGTTSTDTQYF; cdr3_nt: TGCAGTGCTGCCGGGACTACTAGCACAGATACGCAGTATTTT
j_call: TRBJ2-7; v_call: TRBV6-5; clone_size: few; d_call: -; cdr3_aa: CASSYPGVPQGHEQYF; cdr3_nt: TGTGCCAGCAGTTACCCCGGGGTTCCACAGGGCCACGAGCAGTACTTC
j_call: TRBJ1-2; v_call: TRBV6-5; clone_size: -; d_call: TRBD1; cdr3_aa: CASSRDRGPRGGYTF; cdr3_nt: TGTGCCAGCAGCCGAGACAGGGGCCCTCGCGGGGGCTACACCTTC
j_call: TRBJ2-3; v_call: TRBV6-2/TRBV6-3; clone_size: -; d_call: -; cdr3_aa: CASTHRTFTGTQYF; cdr3_nt: TGTGCCAGCACTCACCGGACCTTCACAGGTACGCAGTATTTT
j_call: TRBJ2-5; v_call: TRBV3-1; clone_size: -; d_call: -; cdr3_aa: CASSQRDSAQYF; cdr3_nt: TGTGCCAGCAGCCAAAGAGATTCGGCCCAGTACTTC
j_call: TRBJ1-2; v_call: TRBV9; clone_size: -; d_call: -; cdr3_aa: CASSVTEWDGYTF; cdr3_nt: TGTGCCAGCAGCGTTACAGAATGGGATGGCTACACCTTC
j_call: TRBJ2-1; v_call: TRBV9; clone_size: -; d_call: TRBD2; cdr3_aa: CASSPPVGGSSYNEQFF; cdr3_nt: TGTGCCAGCAGCCCCCCAGTCGGGGGGAGCTCCTACAATGAGCAGTTCTTC
j_call: TRBJ2-7; v_call: TRBV20-1; clone_size: -; d_call: TRBD2; cdr3_aa: CSARGLAGDYEQYF; cdr3_nt: TGCAGTGCTAGAGGACTAGCGGGGGACTACGAGCAGTACTTC
j_call: TRBJ2-7; v_call: TRBV4-2; clone_size: -; d_call: TRBD1; cdr3_aa: CASLGQGWEQYF; cdr3_nt: TGTGCCAGCCTGGGACAGGGGTGGGAGCAGTACTTC
j_call: TRBJ2-5; v_call: TRBV20-1; clone_size: -; d_call: -; cdr3_aa: CSARKPSLGETQYF; cdr3_nt: TGCAGTGCTAGGAAGCCGAGCCTAGGAGAGACCCAGTACTTC
j_call: TRBJ2-3; v_call: TRBV5-1; clone_size: few; d_call: TRBD2; cdr3_aa: CASSPGGSADTQYF; cdr3_nt: TGCGCCAGCAGCCCCGGGGGGTCCGCCGATACGCAGTATTTT
j_call: TRBJ2-3; v_call: TRBV6-1; clone_size: few; d_call: -; cdr3_aa: CASSARTLASTDTQYF; cdr3_nt: TGTGCCAGCAGTGCAAGGACTCTCGCTAGCACAGATACGCAGTATTTT
j_call: TRBJ2-5; v_call: TRBV5-1; clone_size: -; d_call: TRBD2; cdr3_aa: CASSVLAGLQETQYF; cdr3_nt: TGCGCCAGCAGCGTACTAGCGGGGCTACAAGAGACCCAGTACTTC